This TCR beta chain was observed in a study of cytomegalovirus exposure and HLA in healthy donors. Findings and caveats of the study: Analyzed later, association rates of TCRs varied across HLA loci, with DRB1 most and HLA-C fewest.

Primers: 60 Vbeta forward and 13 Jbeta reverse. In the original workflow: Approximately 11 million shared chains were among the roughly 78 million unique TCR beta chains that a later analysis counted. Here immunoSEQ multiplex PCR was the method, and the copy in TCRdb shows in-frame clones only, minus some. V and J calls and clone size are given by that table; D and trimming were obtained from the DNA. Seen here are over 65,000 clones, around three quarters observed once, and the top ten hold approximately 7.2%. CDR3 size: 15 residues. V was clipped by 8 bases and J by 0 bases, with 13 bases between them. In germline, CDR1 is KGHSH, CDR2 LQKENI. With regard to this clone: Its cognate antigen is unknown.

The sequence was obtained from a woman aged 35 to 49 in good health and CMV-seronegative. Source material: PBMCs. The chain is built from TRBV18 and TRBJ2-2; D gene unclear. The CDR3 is CASTKQISNTGELFF. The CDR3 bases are TGTGCCAGCACAAAACAAATTTCGAACACCGGGGAGCTGTTTTTT.